This T cell receptor beta chain was captured by sequencing in a study of beta chain features in type 1 diabetes. In the study overall: Examined across all samples were about 110 million sorted cells.

The CDR3 consists of 14 residues. V lost 2 bases to trimming and J lost 3 bases, with 8 bases between them. Per the germline V gene, CDR1 is MDHEN and CDR2 is SYDVKM. Reverse transcription of all isolated RNA meant that expressed TCRB transcripts were sequenced. The repertoire was sequenced with immunoSEQ multiplex PCR; TCRdb's copy has only in-frame clones and lacks some. The data show over 500,000 clones, around 15% seen once. Comments on this clone: The antigen is undetermined.

Study conclusions and caveats: In all four CD4+ subsets, TCRB CDR3 length was significantly, moderately reduced in type 1 diabetes.

The chain carries TRBV28 and TRBJ2-4; maybe TRBD2 (5 bases). Sequenced: naive CD4+ T cells from blood. This sequence was found in a man younger than 35 in good health. CDR3 bases: TGTGCCAGCAGTTTAGACGGGATCAAAAACATTCAGTACTTC. This sequence encodes CASSLDGIKNIQYF.